This is a list of T cell receptor beta chains from one sample in a study of T-cell memory formation after mild COVID-19. TCRdb passed the 5' RACE reads through MiXCR, listing each CDR3 protein once. The data contain over 60,000 distinct CDR3 sequences, roughly a sixth of them singletons. The sample comprised PBMCs or a T cell subset sorted from them (not recorded which). Receptors were obtained from an adult woman who had mild COVID-19 (a few samples of this study predate the infection). Cell type and time point are not known. The CDR3 runs from the conserved cysteine through the conserved F or W. A D gene is named only where the DNA matches it firmly. Where a row states a size, it is once, few, many or the class of an expanded clone; other rows omit it.

v_call: TRBV20-1; d_call: NA; j_call: TRBJ2-3; clone_size: NA; cdr3_aa: CSAGGDRALVSTDTQYF; cdr3_nt: TGCAGTGCTGGCGGGGACCGGGCCCTAGTTAGCACAGATACGCAGTATTTT
v_call: TRBV27; d_call: NA; j_call: TRBJ2-5; clone_size: many; cdr3_aa: CASKAQETQYF; cdr3_nt: TGTGCCAGCAAGGCTCAAGAGACCCAGTACTTC
v_call: TRBV4-1; d_call: TRBD2; j_call: TRBJ2-1; clone_size: few; cdr3_aa: CASGLAGGHNEQFF; cdr3_nt: TGCGCCAGCGGACTAGCGGGGGGCCACAATGAGCAGTTCTTC
v_call: TRBV2; d_call: NA; j_call: TRBJ2-3; clone_size: few; cdr3_aa: CASISSRMSGGGTQYF; cdr3_nt: TGTGCCAGCATTTCTTCGCGGATGTCTGGGGGTGGTACGCAGTATTTT
v_call: TRBV9; d_call: NA; j_call: TRBJ2-5; clone_size: NA; cdr3_aa: CASSDPVNEETQYF; cdr3_nt: TGTGCCAGCAGCGACCCCGTAAATGAGGAGACCCAGTACTTC
v_call: TRBV5-1; d_call: NA; j_call: TRBJ2-7; clone_size: few; cdr3_aa: CASSPPKSGHSYEQYF; cdr3_nt: TGCGCCAGCAGCCCCCCTAAGTCGGGACATTCCTACGAGCAGTACTTC
v_call: TRBV4-2; d_call: NA; j_call: TRBJ2-7; clone_size: few; cdr3_aa: CASSQDNGPYYEQYF; cdr3_nt: TGTGCCAGCAGCCAAGATAACGGGCCGTACTACGAGCAGTACTTC
v_call: TRBV15; d_call: NA; j_call: TRBJ2-7; clone_size: few; cdr3_aa: CATSRDPQGSSSYEQYF; cdr3_nt: TGTGCCACCAGCAGAGACCCCCAGGGGTCCAGCTCCTACGAGCAGTACTTC
v_call: TRBV29-1; d_call: NA; j_call: TRBJ2-1; clone_size: few; cdr3_aa: CSVGKGEYYEQFF; cdr3_nt: TGCAGCGTTGGAAAAGGGGAGTATTATGAGCAGTTCTTC
v_call: TRBV25-1; d_call: NA; j_call: TRBJ2-7; clone_size: NA; cdr3_aa: CASSEVGEQYF; cdr3_nt: TGTGCCAGCAGTGAGGTGGGGGAGCAGTACTTC
v_call: TRBV4-3; d_call: TRBD2; j_call: TRBJ2-1; clone_size: NA; cdr3_aa: CASSQGGSGGNEQFF; cdr3_nt: TGCGCCAGCAGCCAAGGTGGTAGCGGGGGCAATGAGCAGTTCTTC
v_call: TRBV3-1; d_call: NA; j_call: TRBJ2-5; clone_size: NA; cdr3_aa: CASSQERDPQETQYF; cdr3_nt: TGTGCCAGCAGCCAAGAGAGGGACCCCCAAGAGACCCAGTACTTC
v_call: TRBV30; d_call: NA; j_call: TRBJ2-2; clone_size: NA; cdr3_aa: CAWSVPGELFF; cdr3_nt: TGTGCCTGGAGTGTGCCCGGGGAGCTGTTTTTT
v_call: TRBV4-1; d_call: TRBD2; j_call: TRBJ2-3; clone_size: NA; cdr3_aa: CASSHGTSVYTSTDTQYF; cdr3_nt: TGCGCCAGCAGCCATGGGACTAGTGTCTACACTAGCACAGATACGCAGTATTTT
v_call: TRBV6-2/TRBV6-3; d_call: TRBD1; j_call: TRBJ1-5; clone_size: NA; cdr3_aa: CASSYFGDSLYQPQHF; cdr3_nt: TGTGCCAGCAGTTACTTCGGGGACAGCCTGTATCAGCCCCAGCATTTT
v_call: TRBV7-2; d_call: NA; j_call: TRBJ2-1; clone_size: NA; cdr3_aa: CASSLAGGRYNEQFF; cdr3_nt: TGTGCCAGCAGCTTAGCGGGAGGCAGGTACAATGAGCAGTTCTTC
v_call: TRBV9; d_call: TRBD2; j_call: TRBJ2-1; clone_size: NA; cdr3_aa: CASSAGRLAGGLQSSYNEQFF; cdr3_nt: TGTGCCAGCAGCGCCGGCCGACTAGCGGGGGGCCTTCAGAGCTCCTACAATGAGCAGTTCTTC
v_call: TRBV12-3/TRBV12-4; d_call: TRBD2; j_call: TRBJ2-5; clone_size: NA; cdr3_aa: CASSLELAGAWETQYF; cdr3_nt: TGTGCCAGCAGTTTAGAACTAGCGGGAGCTTGGGAGACCCAGTACTTC
v_call: TRBV15; d_call: NA; j_call: TRBJ2-5; clone_size: NA; cdr3_aa: CATSRDSAGLETQYF; cdr3_nt: TGTGCCACCAGCAGAGATTCCGCGGGGCTGGAGACCCAGTACTTC
v_call: TRBV27; d_call: NA; j_call: TRBJ2-1; clone_size: few; cdr3_aa: CASSFFSGDEQFF; cdr3_nt: TGTGCCAGCAGTTTTTTCTCTGGCGATGAGCAGTTCTTC
v_call: TRBV7-6; d_call: NA; j_call: TRBJ2-5; clone_size: few; cdr3_aa: CASSSRMQETQYF; cdr3_nt: TGTGCCAGCAGCTCCAGGATGCAAGAGACCCAGTACTTC
v_call: TRBV10-3; d_call: NA; j_call: TRBJ2-1; clone_size: NA; cdr3_aa: CAISGDGIEQFF; cdr3_nt: TGTGCCATCAGTGGAGACGGTATAGAGCAGTTCTTC
v_call: TRBV29-1; d_call: NA; j_call: TRBJ1-1; clone_size: few; cdr3_aa: CSVYLRVEAFF; cdr3_nt: TGCAGCGTTTATTTACGGGTAGAAGCTTTCTTT
v_call: TRBV7-2; d_call: NA; j_call: TRBJ1-5; clone_size: few; cdr3_aa: CASSLAPSGQPQHF; cdr3_nt: TGTGCCAGCAGCTTAGCGCCCTCCGGACAGCCCCAGCATTTT
v_call: TRBV4-1; d_call: NA; j_call: TRBJ2-7; clone_size: few; cdr3_aa: CASSQREGAYEQYF; cdr3_nt: TGCGCCAGCAGCCAACGGGAAGGGGCCTACGAGCAGTACTTC
v_call: TRBV11-2; d_call: TRBD2; j_call: TRBJ2-5; clone_size: few; cdr3_aa: CASSLASGSETQYF; cdr3_nt: TGTGCCAGCAGCTTAGCTAGCGGGAGTGAGACCCAGTACTTC
v_call: TRBV29-1; d_call: NA; j_call: TRBJ2-1; clone_size: NA; cdr3_aa: CSVDGAREQFF; cdr3_nt: TGCAGCGTTGATGGGGCTCGGGAGCAGTTCTTC